Listed below are T cell receptor beta chains from one sample, sequenced in a study of cytotoxic CD8 clonotypes in ibrutinib-treated CLL. Only in-frame clones appear in the TCRdb table, and some are missing; sequencing was by immunoSEQ multiplex PCR. The table records about 120,000 clones, 80% to 90% of them present only once. The sequenced sample was PBMCs, obtained after 24 months of ibrutinib treatment. These TCRs come from a human donor with chronic lymphocytic leukemia. The CDR3 runs from the conserved cysteine through the conserved F or W. The D gene is left open where the match is weak. Not all rows give a size; the values are once, few, many and, for expanded clones, a class.

j_gene,v_gene,d_gene,abundance,CDR3aa,CDR3nt
TRBJ1-2,TRBV5-1,NA,NA,CASSQTGDYGYTF,TGCGCCAGCAGCCAGACAGGCGACTATGGCTACACCTTC
TRBJ2-7,TRBV19,TRBD1,NA,CASSMIDRGYEQYF,TGTGCCAGTAGTATGATAGACAGGGGCTACGAGCAGTACTTC
TRBJ2-7,TRBV28,NA,once,CASSLVSGTPSSYEQYF,TGTGCCAGCAGTTTGGTTAGCGGAACCCCGAGCTCCTACGAGCAGTACTTC
TRBJ1-3,TRBV7-9,NA,NA,CASSLPGGTSGNTIYF,TGTGCCAGCAGCTTACCGGGGGGGACCTCTGGAAACACCATATATTTT
TRBJ2-7,TRBV5-1,NA,NA,CASSRGDQGRYEQYF,TGCGCCAGCAGCCGGGGTGATCAGGGTCGTTACGAGCAGTACTTC
TRBJ1-5,TRBV28,NA,once,CASSFPGQPTRNQPQHF,TGTGCCAGCAGTTTTCCAGGACAGCCAACAAGAAATCAGCCCCAGCATTTT
TRBJ2-5,TRBV15,NA,NA,CATSRGGSQETQYF,TGTGCCACCAGCAGGGGGGGCAGCCAAGAGACCCAGTACTTC
TRBJ2-3,TRBV27,TRBD2,few,CASSPILVPGLAGGDTQYF,TGTGCCAGCAGCCCTATACTTGTTCCGGGACTAGCGGGGGGAGATACGCAGTATTTT
TRBJ2-7,TRBV5-4,NA,NA,CASSVIKLGGRAYEQYF,TGTGCCAGCAGCGTGATAAAACTAGGCGGGCGCGCTTACGAGCAGTACTTC
TRBJ2-6,TRBV4-2,NA,NA,CASTLQAGGRGANVLTF,TGTGCCAGCACCCTCCAAGCCGGTGGTAGGGGGGCCAACGTCCTGACTTTC
TRBJ1-1,TRBV19,NA,once,CASSIDITEAFF,TGTGCCAGTAGTATCGACATCACTGAAGCTTTCTTT
TRBJ2-5,TRBV9,NA,NA,CASSVGLRYQETQYF,TGTGCCAGCAGCGTTGGACTACGGTACCAAGAGACCCAGTACTTC
TRBJ2-7,TRBV7-2,TRBD2,NA,CASRGGSTTRAEQYF,TGTGCCAGCAGGGGGGGGTCCACGACCAGAGCCGAGCAGTACTTC
TRBJ1-1,TRBV5-1,TRBD1,NA,CASSLADRELPEAFF,TGCGCCAGCAGCTTGGCGGACAGGGAGTTGCCTGAAGCTTTCTTT
TRBJ1-2,TRBV7-3,TRBD1,NA,CASSLSGGGYGYTF,TGTGCCAGCAGCTTATCAGGGGGCGGCTATGGCTACACCTTC
TRBJ2-5,TRBV18,TRBD2,NA,CASSPPALAGETQYF,TGTGCCAGCTCACCCCCGGCCCTAGCGGGGGAGACCCAGTACTTC
TRBJ1-5,TRBV2,NA,few,CASIRSPTGQPQHF,TGTGCCAGCATCAGGTCCCCCACAGGCCAGCCCCAGCATTTT
TRBJ1-6,TRBV7-6,TRBD1,NA,CASSLAFRRDRDGTHGSPLHF,TGTGCCAGCAGCTTAGCTTTTCGCCGGGACAGGGACGGGACCCATGGTTCACCCCTCCACTTT
TRBJ2-4,TRBV6-6,NA,NA,CASSYSSGQNIQYF,TGTGCCAGCAGTTACTCGAGTGGACAGAACATTCAGTACTTC
TRBJ2-2,TRBV10-3,NA,once,CAIRASANTGELFF,TGTGCCATCAGAGCTAGCGCCAACACCGGGGAGCTGTTTTTT
TRBJ2-7,TRBV28,NA,NA,CASSPLGRNRREQYF,TGTGCCAGCAGTCCCCTCGGTCGAAACCGGAGGGAGCAGTACTTC
TRBJ2-2,TRBV28,NA,NA,CASRGGYRDPLNTGELFF,TGTGCCAGCAGGGGGGGTTACCGGGACCCGCTTAACACCGGGGAGCTGTTTTTT
TRBJ1-1,TRBV5-1,NA,NA,CASSLVGGRYEAFF,TGCGCCAGCAGCTTGGTAGGGGGGAGGTATGAAGCTTTCTTT
TRBJ1-1,TRBV27,NA,NA,CASSLKGTTEAFF,TGTGCCAGCAGTTTAAAAGGGACCACTGAAGCTTTCTTT
TRBJ1-5,TRBV28,TRBD1,NA,CASSSDREINQPQHF,TGTGCCAGCAGTTCCGACAGGGAAATAAATCAGCCCCAGCATTTT
TRBJ1-1,TRBV5-4,TRBD1,NA,CASSLGVGQGQNTEAFF,TGTGCCAGCAGCTTGGGGGTTGGACAGGGACAGAACACTGAAGCTTTCTTT
TRBJ2-5,TRBV20-1,NA,NA,CSARVEETQYF,TGCAGTGCTCGCGTCGAAGAGACCCAGTACTTC
TRBJ2-7,TRBV5-1,TRBD1,once,CASSLRGQGSSYEQYF,TGCGCCAGCAGCTTGAGGGGACAGGGGTCCTCCTACGAGCAGTACTTC
TRBJ2-7,TRBV18,TRBD1,NA,CASSPRQGYEQYF,TGTGCCAGCTCACCGAGACAGGGCTACGAGCAGTACTTC
TRBJ2-3,TRBV18,NA,NA,CASSQGLDTQYF,TGTGCCAGCTCACAGGGGCTAGATACGCAGTATTTT
TRBJ2-7,TRBV6-5,NA,NA,CASSYSQSTLGEQYF,TGTGCCAGCAGTTACTCGCAATCTACCCTGGGCGAGCAGTACTTC
TRBJ2-1,TRBV6-4,TRBD1,NA,CASSDSKPRGRGNLGYYNEQFF,TGTGCCAGCAGTGACTCGAAACCCCGGGGCAGGGGGAATCTAGGGTATTACAATGAGCAGTTCTTC
TRBJ1-1,TRBV6-1,NA,NA,CASTQGTEAFF,TGTGCCAGCACCCAGGGTACTGAAGCTTTCTTT
TRBJ2-2,TRBV10-3,NA,NA,CAIHGENTGELFF,TGTGCCATCCACGGGGAAAACACCGGGGAGCTGTTTTTT
TRBJ2-7,TRBV7-9,NA,NA,CASSLAGIYEQYF,TGTGCCAGCAGCCTGGCCGGGATCTACGAGCAGTACTTC
TRBJ2-1,TRBV15,NA,few,CATSREGRLTSNEQFF,TGTGCCACCAGCAGAGAAGGACGTCTAACGTCGAATGAGCAGTTCTTC
TRBJ1-5,TRBV27,NA,NA,CASSPRSGINQPQHF,TGTGCCAGCAGTCCGCGTTCGGGTATCAATCAGCCCCAGCATTTT
TRBJ1-2,TRBV6-4,TRBD1,NA,CASSAGTGPGNGYTF,TGTGCCAGCAGTGCCGGGACAGGCCCTGGGAATGGCTACACCTTC
TRBJ1-1,TRBV7-3,NA,NA,CASSLDTGPNTEAFF,TGTGCCAGCAGCTTAGATACAGGACCCAACACTGAAGCTTTCTTT
TRBJ2-6,TRBV28,TRBD2,NA,CASSHGRVSGANVLTF,TGTGCCAGCAGCCATGGGAGGGTCTCTGGGGCCAACGTCCTGACTTTC
TRBJ2-3,TRBV28,TRBD1,NA,CASSPGTGGTDTQYF,TGTGCCAGCAGTCCCGGGACAGGGGGCACAGATACGCAGTATTTT
TRBJ2-5,TRBV19,NA,NA,CASVGEQETQYF,TGTGCCAGTGTCGGGGAGCAAGAGACCCAGTACTTC
TRBJ1-2,TRBV6-5,TRBD1,once,CASSYSPSGQGEGYTF,TGTGCCAGCAGTTACTCCCCTTCGGGACAGGGGGAAGGCTACACCTTC
TRBJ2-5,TRBV7-8,NA,NA,CASRRHDRGAAQYF,TGTGCCAGCAGGCGCCACGACCGGGGGGCGGCCCAGTACTTC
TRBJ2-7,TRBV29-1,NA,NA,CSVDSWRGRSSYEQYF,TGCAGCGTTGATAGTTGGCGGGGCAGGAGCTCCTACGAGCAGTACTTC
TRBJ2-7,TRBV4-3,TRBD1,NA,CASSQLRGSSYEQYF,TGCGCCAGCAGCCAACTCAGGGGGTCCTCCTACGAGCAGTACTTC
TRBJ2-1,TRBV6-6,TRBD2,NA,CASSRRLAGGDEQFF,TGTGCCAGCAGCCGACGACTAGCGGGGGGTGATGAGCAGTTCTTC
TRBJ1-1,TRBV30,NA,NA,CALTGLARAFF,TGTGCCTTAACAGGGCTGGCGCGGGCTTTCTTT
TRBJ2-2,TRBV6-1,NA,NA,CASSVSGTASNTGELFF,TGTGCCAGCAGTGTATCCGGGACGGCCTCGAACACCGGGGAGCTGTTTTTT
TRBJ2-5,TRBV28,TRBD2,NA,CASSLKRGGIETQYF,TGTGCCAGCAGTTTAAAGCGGGGGGGGATTGAGACCCAGTACTTC
TRBJ2-2,TRBV7-2,NA,NA,CASSLGRGWGNTGELFF,TGTGCCAGCAGCTTAGGGCGGGGTTGGGGTAACACCGGGGAGCTGTTTTTT
TRBJ2-5,TRBV27,TRBD2,NA,CASSLSPSGAGGRTQYF,TGTGCCAGCAGTTTAAGTCCCTCCGGAGCGGGGGGCAGGACCCAGTACTTC
TRBJ1-3,TRBV4-2,TRBD1,NA,CASSQDTGTAGNTIYF,TGTGCCAGCAGCCAAGACACCGGGACAGCTGGAAACACCATATATTTT
TRBJ1-1,TRBV19,TRBD1,NA,CASSIGGQGGNTEAFF,TGTGCCAGTAGTATCGGGGGACAGGGAGGGAACACTGAAGCTTTCTTT